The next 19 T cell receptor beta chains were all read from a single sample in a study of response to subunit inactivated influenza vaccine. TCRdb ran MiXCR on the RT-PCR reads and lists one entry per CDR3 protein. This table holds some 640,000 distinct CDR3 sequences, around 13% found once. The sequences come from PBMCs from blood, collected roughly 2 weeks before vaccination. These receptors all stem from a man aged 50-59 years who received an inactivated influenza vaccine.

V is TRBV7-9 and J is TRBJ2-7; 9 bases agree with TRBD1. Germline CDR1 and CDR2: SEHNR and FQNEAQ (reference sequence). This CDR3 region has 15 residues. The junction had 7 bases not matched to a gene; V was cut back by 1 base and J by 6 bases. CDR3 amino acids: CASSLGGTGTGEQYF. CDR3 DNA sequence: TGTGCCAGCAGCTTAGGCGGGACAGGGACGGGCGAGCAGTACTTC.

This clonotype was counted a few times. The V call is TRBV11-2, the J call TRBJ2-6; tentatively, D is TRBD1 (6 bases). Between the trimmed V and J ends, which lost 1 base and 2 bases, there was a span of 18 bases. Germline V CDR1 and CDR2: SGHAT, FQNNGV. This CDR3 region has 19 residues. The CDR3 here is CASSLVGRGLRPGANVLTF. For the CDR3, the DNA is TGTGCCAGCAGCTTAGTGGGCAGGGGATTGAGGCCTGGGGCCAACGTCCTGACTTTC.

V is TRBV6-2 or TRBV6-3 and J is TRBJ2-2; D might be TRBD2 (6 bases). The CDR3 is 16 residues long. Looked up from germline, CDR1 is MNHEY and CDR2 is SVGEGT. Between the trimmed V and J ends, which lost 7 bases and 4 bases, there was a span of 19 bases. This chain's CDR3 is CASNGYGSPSTGELFF. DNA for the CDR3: TGTGCCAGCAATGGCTACGGGAGCCCCAGCACCGGGGAGCTGTTTTTT.

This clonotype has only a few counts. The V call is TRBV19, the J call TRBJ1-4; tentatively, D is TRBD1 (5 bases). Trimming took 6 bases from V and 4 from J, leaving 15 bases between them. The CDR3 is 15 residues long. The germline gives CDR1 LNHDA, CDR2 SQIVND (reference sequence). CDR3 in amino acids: CASRTWGRLNEKLFF. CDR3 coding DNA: TGTGCCAGTAGAACATGGGGACGGCTTAATGAAAAACTGTTTTTT.

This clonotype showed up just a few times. CDR3 bases: TGCGCCAGCAGCCAAGAACCAGGGCTAGCCAAAAACATTCAGTACTTC. It encodes CASSQEPGLAKNIQYF. The J gene is TRBJ2-4, the V gene TRBV4-3; the D gene is possibly TRBD1 (5 bases). The CDR3 loop spans 16 amino acids. Germline lookup yields CDR1 LGHNA and CDR2 YSLEER. Trimming took 0 bases from V and 0 from J, leaving 9 bases between them.

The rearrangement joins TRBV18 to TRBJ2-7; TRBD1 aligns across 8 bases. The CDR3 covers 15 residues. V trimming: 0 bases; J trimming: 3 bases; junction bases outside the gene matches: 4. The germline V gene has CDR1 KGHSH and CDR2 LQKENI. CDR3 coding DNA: TGTGCCAGCTCACCACCGGGACAGGTAATCTACGAGCAGTACTTC. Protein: CASSPPGQVIYEQYF.

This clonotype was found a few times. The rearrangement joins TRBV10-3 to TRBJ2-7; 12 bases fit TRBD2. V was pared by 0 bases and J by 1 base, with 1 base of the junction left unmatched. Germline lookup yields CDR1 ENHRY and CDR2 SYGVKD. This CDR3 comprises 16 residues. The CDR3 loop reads CAISESGTSGSYEQYF. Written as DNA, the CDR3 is TGTGCCATCAGTGAGTCCGGGACTAGCGGGTCCTACGAGCAGTACTTC.

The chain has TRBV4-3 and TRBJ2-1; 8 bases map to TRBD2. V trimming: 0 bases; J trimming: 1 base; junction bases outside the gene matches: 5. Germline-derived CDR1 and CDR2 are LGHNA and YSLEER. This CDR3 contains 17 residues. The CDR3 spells CASSQDPPGGSYNEQFF. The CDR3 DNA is TGCGCCAGCAGCCAAGATCCCCCGGGGGGGTCCTACAATGAGCAGTTCTTC.

The CDR3 reads CASSWGDGEKLFF. In DNA, the CDR3 is TGTGCCAGCAGTTGGGGGGATGGCGAAAAACTGTTTTTT. V usage is TRBV6-5 and J usage is TRBJ1-4, with D possibly matching TRBD1 (5 bases). The CDR3 is 13 amino acids. CDR1 is MNHEY and CDR2 is SVGAGI in the germline V gene. V was cut by 4 bases and J by 8 bases, with 11 bases left in between.

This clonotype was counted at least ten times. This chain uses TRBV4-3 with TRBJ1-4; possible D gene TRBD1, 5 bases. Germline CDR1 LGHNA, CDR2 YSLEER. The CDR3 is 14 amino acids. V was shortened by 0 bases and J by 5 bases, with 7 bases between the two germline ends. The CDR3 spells CASSQDAGNEKLFF. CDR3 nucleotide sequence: TGCGCCAGCAGCCAAGATGCAGGGAATGAAAAACTGTTTTTT.

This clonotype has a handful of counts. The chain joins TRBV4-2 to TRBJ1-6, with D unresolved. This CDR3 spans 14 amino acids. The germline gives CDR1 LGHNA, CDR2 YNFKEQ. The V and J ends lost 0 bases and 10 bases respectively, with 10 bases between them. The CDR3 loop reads CASSQDRRPSPLHF. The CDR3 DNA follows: TGTGCCAGCAGCCAAGATAGACGGCCATCACCCCTCCACTTT.

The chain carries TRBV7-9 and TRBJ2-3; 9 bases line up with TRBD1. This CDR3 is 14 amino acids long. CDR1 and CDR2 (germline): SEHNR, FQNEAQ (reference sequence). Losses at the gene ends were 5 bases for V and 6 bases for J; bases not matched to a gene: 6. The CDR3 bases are TGTGCCAGCAGCAGGACAGGGGAAGGCGATACGCAGTATTTT. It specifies CASSRTGEGDTQYF.

The CDR3, as DNA: TGTGCCAGCAGCTTAGTGGCTAGCGGGCAAGATACGCAGTATTTT. Protein product: CASSLVASGQDTQYF. The chain is built from TRBV7-2 and TRBJ2-3; 8 positions match TRBD2. The CDR3 spans 15 residues. Trimming at V came to 1 base and at J to 5 bases, leaving 5 bases not matched to a gene. From germline, CDR1 is SGHTA and CDR2 FQGNSA. Combining the CDR3 with reference TRBV7-2 and TRBJ2-3 gives the whole variable domain GAGVSQSPSNKVTEKGKDVELRCDPISGHTALYWYRQSLGQGLEFLIYFQGNSAPDKSGLPSDRFSAERTGGSVSTLTIQRTQQEDSAVYLCASSLVASGQDTQYFGPGTRLTVL.

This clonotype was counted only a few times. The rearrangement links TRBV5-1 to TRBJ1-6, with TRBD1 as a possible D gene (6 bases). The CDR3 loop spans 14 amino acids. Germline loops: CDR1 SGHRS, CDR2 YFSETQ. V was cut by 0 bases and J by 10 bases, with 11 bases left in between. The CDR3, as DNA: TGCGCCAGCAGCTTGGTTGGCAGGGGATCACCCCTCCACTTT. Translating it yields CASSLVGRGSPLHF.

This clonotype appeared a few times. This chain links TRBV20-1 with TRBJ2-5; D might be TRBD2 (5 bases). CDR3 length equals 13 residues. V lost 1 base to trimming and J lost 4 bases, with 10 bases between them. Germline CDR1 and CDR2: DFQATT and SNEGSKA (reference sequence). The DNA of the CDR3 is TGCAGTGCTAGAGGGATCGGAGGAGAGACCCAGTACTTC. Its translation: CSARGIGGETQYF.

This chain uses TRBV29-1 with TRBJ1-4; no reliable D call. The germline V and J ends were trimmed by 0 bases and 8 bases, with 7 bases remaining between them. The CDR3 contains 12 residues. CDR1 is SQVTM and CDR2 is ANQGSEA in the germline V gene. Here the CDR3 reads CSVEDLGEKLFF. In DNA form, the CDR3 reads TGCAGCGTTGAAGATCTCGGAGAAAAACTGTTTTTT.

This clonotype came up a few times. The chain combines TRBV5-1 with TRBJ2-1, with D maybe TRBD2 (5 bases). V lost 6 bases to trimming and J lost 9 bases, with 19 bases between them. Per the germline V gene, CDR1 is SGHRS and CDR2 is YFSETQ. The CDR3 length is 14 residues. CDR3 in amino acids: CASTIPALASEQFF. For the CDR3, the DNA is TGCGCCAGCACAATACCCGCGCTAGCTAGTGAGCAGTTCTTC.

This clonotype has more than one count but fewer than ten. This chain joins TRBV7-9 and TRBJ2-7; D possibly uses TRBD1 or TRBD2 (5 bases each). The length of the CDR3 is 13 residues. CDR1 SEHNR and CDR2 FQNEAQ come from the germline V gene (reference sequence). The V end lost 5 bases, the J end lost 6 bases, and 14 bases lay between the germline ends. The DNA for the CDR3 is TGTGCCAGCAGCACCCCGGGGCCGGGCGAGCAGTACTTC. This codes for CASSTPGPGEQYF.

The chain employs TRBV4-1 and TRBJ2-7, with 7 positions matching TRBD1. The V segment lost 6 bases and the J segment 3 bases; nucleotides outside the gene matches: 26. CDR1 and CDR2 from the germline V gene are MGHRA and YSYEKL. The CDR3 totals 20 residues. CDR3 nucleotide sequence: TGCGCCAGCAGTCAAAAATATCTGGTCCCCATACCGGGACAGATCTACGAGCAGTACTTC. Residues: CASSQKYLVPIPGQIYEQYF.